The clone carrying this TCR beta chain turned up a few times. Germline CDR1 reads SGHVS; CDR2 reads FQNEAQ. The length of the CDR3 is 14 residues. V was clipped by 1 base and J by 7 bases, with 8 bases between them. Authors' processing steps: Amplification of reference gene primers provided the estimated nucleated cell counts. Profiling relied on immunoSEQ multiplex PCR, and the TCRdb table lists in-frame clones only, not all of them. That table supplies the V and J calls and clone size; D and trimming were determined from the DNA. Among more than 250,000 clones listed, 88% were seen once. The sample comes from a study of blood T cell repertoires in COVID-19. Study-level background: Whether acute or convalescent, the COVID-19 samples came from the United States, Italy and Spain. T cells, B-cell-depleted T cells, or PBMCs provided the cDNA or gDNA that served as material.

Sequencing input: peripheral blood. This clonotype was obtained from a human donor in a cohort sampled during active COVID-19. The J gene is TRBJ1-6, the V gene TRBV7-8, with no clear D. CDR3 residues: CASSLGLGNSPLHF. The CDR3 DNA is TGTGCCAGCAGCTTAGGACTAGGGAATTCACCCCTCCACTTT.